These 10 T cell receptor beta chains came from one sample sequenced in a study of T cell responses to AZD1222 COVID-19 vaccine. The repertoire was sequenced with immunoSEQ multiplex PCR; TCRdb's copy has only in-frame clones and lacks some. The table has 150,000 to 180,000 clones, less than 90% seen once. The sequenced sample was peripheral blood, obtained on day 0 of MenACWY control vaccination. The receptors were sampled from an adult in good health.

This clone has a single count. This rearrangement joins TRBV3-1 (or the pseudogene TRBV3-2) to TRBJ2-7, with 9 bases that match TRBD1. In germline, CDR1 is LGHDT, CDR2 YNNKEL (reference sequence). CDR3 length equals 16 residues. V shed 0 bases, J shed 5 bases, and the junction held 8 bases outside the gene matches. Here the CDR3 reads CASSQDLGQGDHEQYF. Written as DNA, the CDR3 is TGTGCCAGCAGCCAAGATCTGGGACAGGGTGACCACGAGCAGTACTTC.

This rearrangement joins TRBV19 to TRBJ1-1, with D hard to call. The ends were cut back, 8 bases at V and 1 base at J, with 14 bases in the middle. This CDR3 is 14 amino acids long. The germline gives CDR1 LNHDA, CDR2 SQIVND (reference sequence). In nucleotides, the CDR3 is TGTGCCAGTGACCGAGGCGGTACGAACACTGAAGCTTTCTTT. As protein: CASDRGGTNTEAFF.

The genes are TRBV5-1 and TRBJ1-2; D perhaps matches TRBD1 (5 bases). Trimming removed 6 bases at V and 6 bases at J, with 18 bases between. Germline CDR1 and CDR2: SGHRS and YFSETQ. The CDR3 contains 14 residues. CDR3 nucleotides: TGCGCCAGCACCCTGGGTCGGGGCGAAAATGGCTACACCTTC. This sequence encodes CASTLGRGENGYTF.

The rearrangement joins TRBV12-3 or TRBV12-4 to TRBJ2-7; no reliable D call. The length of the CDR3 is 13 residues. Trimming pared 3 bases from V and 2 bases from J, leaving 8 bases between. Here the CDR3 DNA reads TGTGCCAGCAGTTTCAACTACCCCTACGAGCAGTACTTC. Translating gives CASSFNYPYEQYF.

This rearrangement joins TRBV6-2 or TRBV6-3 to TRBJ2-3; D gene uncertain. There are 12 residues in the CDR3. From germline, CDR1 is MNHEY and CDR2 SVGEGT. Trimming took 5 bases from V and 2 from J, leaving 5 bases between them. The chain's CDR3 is CASSGDTDTQYF. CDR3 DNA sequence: TGTGCCAGCAGTGGGGACACAGATACGCAGTATTTT.

The CDR3 DNA reads TGTGCCAGCAGCTTATTGGGCGGAGGTCACAATGAGCAGTTCTTC. This sequence encodes CASSLLGGGHNEQFF. The genes are TRBV7-3 and TRBJ2-1; D might be TRBD2 (5 bases). Trimming took off 2 bases at V and 5 bases at J, with 13 bases between the two ends. CDR1 and CDR2 (germline): SGHTA, FQGTGA. CDR3 length: 15 amino acids.

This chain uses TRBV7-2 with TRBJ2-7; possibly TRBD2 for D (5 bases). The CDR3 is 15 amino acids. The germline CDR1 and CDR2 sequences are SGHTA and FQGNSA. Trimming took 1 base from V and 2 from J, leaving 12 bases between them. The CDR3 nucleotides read TGTGCCAGCAGCTTAGATGCGGGTAGGACCTACGAGCAGTACTTC. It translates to CASSLDAGRTYEQYF. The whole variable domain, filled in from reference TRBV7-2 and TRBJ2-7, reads GAGVSQSPSNKVTEKGKDVELRCDPISGHTALYWYRQSLGQGLEFLIYFQGNSAPDKSGLPSDRFSAERTGGSVSTLTIQRTQQEDSAVYLCASSLDAGRTYEQYFGPGTRLTVT.

CDR3 protein: CASSYGTGNSPLHF. The DNA of the CDR3 is TGCGCCAGCAGCTACGGGACAGGGAATTCACCCCTCCACTTT. This chain links TRBV4-3 with TRBJ1-6, with 9 bases fitting TRBD1. The CDR3 extends over 14 amino acids. Trimming at V came to 5 bases and at J to 7 bases, leaving 3 bases not matched to a gene. Germline V gene sequence: CDR1 LGHNA, CDR2 YSLEER.

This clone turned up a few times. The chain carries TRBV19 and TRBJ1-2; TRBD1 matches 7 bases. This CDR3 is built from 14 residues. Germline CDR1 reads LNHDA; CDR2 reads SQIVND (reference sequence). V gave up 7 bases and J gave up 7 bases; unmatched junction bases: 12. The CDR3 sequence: CASKFQGGFGGYTF. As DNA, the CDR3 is TGTGCCAGTAAATTCCAGGGGGGATTCGGTGGCTACACCTTC.

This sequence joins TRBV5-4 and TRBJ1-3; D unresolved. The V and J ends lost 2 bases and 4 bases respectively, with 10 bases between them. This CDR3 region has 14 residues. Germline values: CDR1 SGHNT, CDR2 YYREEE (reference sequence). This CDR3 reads CASSLWGTGNTIYF. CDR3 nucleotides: TGTGCCAGCAGCTTATGGGGAACCGGAAACACCATATATTTT.